Below are 10 T cell receptor beta chains sequenced from a single sample in a study of blood T cell repertoires in COVID-19. Generated by immunoSEQ multiplex PCR, the TCRdb table keeps only in-frame clones and is missing some. The data show about 150,000 clones, approximately 80% seen once. Sequencing was carried out using PBMCs or T cells enriched from blood (not recorded which). These receptors all stem from a man in his sixties or seventies who had been exposed to COVID-19.

V gene TRBV7-2 combines with J gene TRBJ2-1; TRBD2 might be the D (6 bases). Looked up from germline, CDR1 is SGHTA and CDR2 is FQGNSA. The V end was cut by 1 base, the J end by 12 bases, with 13 bases between. This CDR3 has 13 amino acids. The CDR3 loop is CASSLEEAGGQFF. CDR3 nucleotide sequence: TGTGCCAGCAGCTTAGAGGAAGCGGGTGGGCAGTTCTTC. The full variable domain, its missing parts supplied by reference TRBV7-2 and TRBJ2-1, is GAGVSQSPSNKVTEKGKDVELRCDPISGHTALYWYRQSLGQGLEFLIYFQGNSAPDKSGLPSDRFSAERTGGSVSTLTIQRTQQEDSAVYLCASSLEEAGGQFFGPGTRLTVL.

As regards this clone: The same CDR3 is also encoded by other DNA sequences in this sample. The chain is built from TRBV5-1 and TRBJ1-2; tentative D call: TRBD1 (5 bases). V was clipped by 3 bases and J by 4 bases, with 13 bases between them. The CDR3 sequence is 14 residues long. Germline V lookup: CDR1 SGHRS, CDR2 YFSETQ. CDR3 DNA sequence: TGCGCCAGCAGCTCCGGCCAGGGCCCCTATGGCTACACCTTC. It codes for CASSSGQGPYGYTF. Based on the CDR3 plus reference TRBV5-1 and TRBJ1-2, the full variable domain is KAGVTQTPRYLIKTRGQQVTLSCSPISGHRSVSWYQQTPGQGLQFLFEYFSETQRNKGNFPGRFSGRQFSNSRSEMNVSTLELGDSALYLCASSSGQGPYGYTFGSGTRLTVV.

The V call is TRBV7-2, the J call TRBJ1-1; D gene unclear. The CDR3 runs 13 residues. The V gene's germline CDR1 is SGHTA and CDR2 FQGNSA. V lost 5 bases, J lost 0 bases, and 7 bases lay in between. The CDR3 sequence is CASSPSLNTEAFF. The CDR3 nucleotides read TGTGCCAGCAGCCCGAGTCTGAACACTGAAGCTTTCTTT.

The chain couples TRBV6-5 to TRBJ2-5, with 7 positions matching TRBD2. Trimming at V came to 6 bases and at J to 5 bases, leaving 12 bases not matched to a gene. Germline CDR1 MNHEY, CDR2 SVGAGI. The CDR3 contains 15 residues. The CDR3: CASRRSGAGLETQYF. The CDR3 coding sequence is TGTGCCAGCAGGAGAAGCGGAGCGGGGTTGGAGACCCAGTACTTC.

The chain carries TRBV18 and TRBJ1-1; TRBD1 is a possible D gene (5 bases). The germline gives CDR1 KGHSH, CDR2 LQKENI. The V end lost 1 base, the J end lost 8 bases, and 8 bases lay between the germline ends. This CDR3 is built from 12 residues. The DNA for the CDR3 is TGTGCCAGCTCACCACAGGGGCAAGAAGCTTTCTTT. It is translated as CASSPQGQEAFF.

V usage is TRBV6-5 and J usage is TRBJ1-1; tentatively, D is TRBD1 (6 bases). The CDR3 is made up of 14 amino acids. CDR1 and CDR2 from the germline V gene are MNHEY and SVGAGI. The V end lost 11 bases, the J end lost 2 bases, and 18 bases lay between the germline ends. CDR3 bases: TGTGCCGTTTTCCGGGACACCGGCAACACTGAAGCTTTCTTT. Translation gives CAVFRDTGNTEAFF.

The sample holds one count of this clone. The chain couples TRBV19 to TRBJ1-3; D is unresolved. The CDR3 runs to 13 residues. Germline V gene sequence: CDR1 LNHDA, CDR2 SQIVND (reference sequence). Trimming removed 6 bases from V and 0 bases from J, with 6 bases in between. DNA for the CDR3: TGTGCCAGTAGCAGAATCTCTGGAAACACCATATATTTT. Its translation is CASSRISGNTIYF.

The rearrangement links TRBV5-1 to TRBJ2-7; 7 nucleotides match TRBD2. CDR1 is SGHRS and CDR2 is YFSETQ in the germline V gene. CDR3 length: 14 amino acids. The V segment lost 7 bases and the J segment 5 bases; nucleotides outside the gene matches: 12. The CDR3 reads CASGPGGRAHEQYF. CDR3 sequence (DNA): TGCGCCAGCGGCCCCGGGGGGAGGGCCCACGAGCAGTACTTC.

The chain joins TRBV6-5 to TRBJ1-1, with a possible D match to TRBD1 (6 bases). The CDR3 loop spans 15 amino acids. Germline CDR1 is MNHEY and CDR2 is SVGAGI. V was trimmed by 6 bases and J by 5 bases, leaving 19 bases between them. The CDR3 DNA is TGTGCCAGCAGCCCAATAGGGGGGGCAGTGACTGAAGCTTTCTTT. Protein: CASSPIGGAVTEAFF.

J is TRBJ2-2 and V is TRBV7-3, with 11 positions matching TRBD2. Losses at the gene ends were 6 bases for V and 4 bases for J; bases not matched to a gene: 7. The germline CDR1 and CDR2 sequences are SGHTA and FQGTGA. The CDR3 contains 16 residues. The CDR3 coding sequence is TGTGCCAGCAGTTCGGGGACTAGCGGTGGCACCGGGGAGCTGTTTTTT. It translates to CASSSGTSGGTGELFF.